This record covers a single TCR beta chain. Antigen: not known. Some clones are missing from TCRdb's copy, which holds only in-frame ones; the method was immunoSEQ multiplex PCR. In the table there are about 1.1 million clones, around 78% of which are singletons. CDR3 length equals 19 residues. Trimming removed 2 bases at V and 0 bases at J, with 21 bases between. Germline values: CDR1 SGDLS, CDR2 YYNGEE. The record originates from a study of shared clonotypes between healthy human individuals. Findings of the study overall: Lower generation probabilities were found for non-shared clonotypes than for those shared by all four donors.

CD4+ cells underwent separation, giving CD45RA+ naive and CD45RA-negative memory subsets. Sequences were obtained from memory CD4+ T cells from PBMCs. Subset indicated: CD45RA-negative fraction. J is TRBJ2-1 and V is TRBV9; D perhaps matches TRBD2 (5 bases). The clonotype originates from a man younger than 35 in good health. Some clones in this sample may be carry-over from other donors' samples. The chain's CDR3 is CASSVSVSLALSSYNEQFF. CDR3 coding DNA: TGTGCCAGCAGCGTGAGCGTTTCTTTAGCGTTAAGCTCCTACAATGAGCAGTTCTTC.